The rows below give T cell receptor beta chains drawn from one sample of a study of blood T cell repertoires in COVID-19. TCRdb's copy holds only in-frame clones and misses some; the assay was immunoSEQ multiplex PCR. Seen here are 190,000 or so clones, more than 80% observed once, and the top ten hold roughly 8.7%. Sequencing was done on a sample of PBMCs or T cells enriched from blood (not recorded which). The source of these receptors is a middle-aged man who had recovered from COVID-19. The conserved cysteine and the conserved F or W are not part of the CDR3 here. Each record gives: V gene, CDR3 protein.

V: TRBV3-1/TRBV3-2; CDR3: ASSQVLAGGTNQETQY
V: TRBV9; CDR3: ASSVAETGFLYEQY
V: TRBV24-1; CDR3: ATSDLRGAVWEQY
V: TRBV4-2; CDR3: ASSQGTSGTNTGELF
V: TRBV11-2; CDR3: ASSPKQGRGYGYT
V: TRBV11-2; CDR3: ASSLEGTDYYGYT
V: TRBV21-1; CDR3: ASSKGRATEAF
V: TRBV2; CDR3: ASSAGTANGNTQY
V: TRBV5-1; CDR3: ASSSSGGQYNEQF
V: TRBV5-4; CDR3: ASSLELSNEQF
V: TRBV27; CDR3: ASSEAGQGGRQPQH
V: TRBV4-1; CDR3: ASSQSPTSGVYNEQF
V: TRBV3-1/TRBV3-2; CDR3: ASSQKTGFRKF
V: TRBV21-1; CDR3: ASGDRDHNEQF
V: TRBV18; CDR3: ASSPQGTGSNTEAF
V: TRBV7-7; CDR3: ASSPTGLAFLSSYNEQF
V: TRBV5-1; CDR3: ASSGDRAGTEAF
V: TRBV4-1; CDR3: ASSQDGAYNEQF
V: TRBV15; CDR3: ATSRDRGTGFQPQH
V: TRBV7-9; CDR3: ASSRGQLRNEQF
V: TRBV12-3/TRBV12-4; CDR3: ASTRGYEQY
V: TRBV4-2; CDR3: ASSPVKAGDYEQY
V: TRBV6-5; CDR3: ASSYSRRGNTEAF
V: TRBV9; CDR3: ASSVSTFGTGGHEQF
V: TRBV4-1; CDR3: ASSRTQLGSSGNTIY
V: TRBV12-3/TRBV12-4; CDR3: ASSPGHSNEQF
V: TRBV29-1; CDR3: SGQGICYEQY
V: TRBV6-5; CDR3: ASKELAGYEQY
V: TRBV7-8; CDR3: ASSAGTEYVSYEQY
V: TRBV18; CDR3: ASSQQFPQGTGELF
V: TRBV27; CDR3: ASSVPSGQGVNEQF
V: TRBV5-1; CDR3: ASSPGLAFYSYNEQF
V: TRBV5-1; CDR3: ASRETGGYGYT